This T cell receptor (beta chain) was profiled in a study of shared clonotypes between healthy human individuals (dated by TCRdb to 2020 to 2022). Regarding the study in general: A few men and two women, aged 18 to 49 years, made up the cohort. To increase sequencing depth and limit assay-specific biases, different laboratories used diverse techniques to prepare libraries and sequence TCR repertoires. To estimate repertoire size and how much clonotype sharing occurs between individuals, the study deeply sequenced the blood TCR repertoires of five or six healthy adults. Between about 0.94 and 8.9 billion PBMCs per donor were obtained by leukapheresis.

Healthy HIV-negative adults with no recently reported acute infections or vaccinations were included as donors. Only Caucasian adults living in Nashville, Tennessee, USA were represented among the donors. In the unsorted samples, approximately 82 million PBMCs were counted, and genomic DNA was extracted using the QIAamp DNA Blood Mini kit. After blood collection by leukapheresis, PBMCs were isolated using Ficoll-Histopaque density gradient centrifugation and then cryopreserved in the vapor phase of liquid nitrogen. Using the deep immunoSEQ assay, TCR CDR3 regions were amplified from genomic DNA by multiplex PCR. Genomic DNA extracted from each cell subset was distributed evenly over all wells of several immunoSEQ 96-well plates, and each plate served as one replicate. For unsorted PBMC, 300 ng genomic DNA, equal to tens of thousands of T cell genomes, was loaded into each replicate PCR. Ten immunoSEQ deep assay plates were used to sequence unsorted PBMC genomic DNA. The purified libraries were quantified using a Qubit 3.0 fluorometer, sized with a Bioanalyzer 2100, and then quantified again using the KAPA Library Quantification kit. Every immunoSEQ 96-well plate was sequenced on a separate single-read 150-cycle Illumina NextSeq 550 flow cell. As for how the authors treated the data: The immunoSEQ output contained only junctional sequences without quality scores, so filtering could not match that applied to full-length reads. To assign V/J genes and CDR3, sequences were annotated against IMGT germline references using PyIR, a Python wrapper for IgBLAST v1.9. Reads were removed for weak V/J assignments (E-value above 1e-6), missing CDR3, stop codons, out-of-frame junctions, or ambiguous translated residues. V3J clonotypes were defined as sequences sharing an identical inferred V gene, J gene, and CDR3 amino acid sequence. Percentage overlap between repertoires was calculated by dividing the number of shared unique clonotypes by the size of the smaller repertoire. Three approaches were used to assess repertoire richness: RTK rarefaction, the Chao1 estimator, and Recon v2.1 estimates of unobserved clonotypes. Not all clones reach the TCRdb copy of this immuneACCESS table, which keeps in-frame sequences only. Checked studies attribute under half of the gap to unresolved V genes and leave the rest unexplained. V and J calls and clone size are given by that table; D and trimming were obtained from the DNA. Across this sample there are more than 450,000 clones, with about four fifths seen only once. The leading ten clones occupy 10% to 15% of the sample.

From the cysteine up to the phenylalanine, the CDR3 has a length of 15 residues. The only DNA kept is the CDR3, 45 bases in frame from the first base. V loses 4 bases, J loses 1 base, and the germline ends lie 9 bases apart. Reading the germline V gene gives CDR1 SGHRS and CDR2 YFSETQ. Details on this clone: The clone's antigen remains unknown. Base qualities were left out, and no much larger clone turns up one base away.

The full study reports these points: The genetic and exposure-history diversity represented was limited by the small number of donors. Pairwise subsampling led to the expectation that sequencing depth would affect the degree of clonotype sharing among donors. Only blood was sampled, and tissue TCR repertoires likely differ from those in blood.

The sample taken for sequencing was PBMCs. The TCR comes from a woman in her 40s in good health. Some clones in this sample may be carry-over from other donors' samples. Recombination joined TRBV5-1 with TRBJ2-6; no D gene call is confident. CDR3 sequence: CASSTAPSGANVLTF. Here is the DNA: TGCGCCAGCAGCACCGCTCCGTCTGGGGCCAACGTCCTGACTTTC. The full variable domain, completed from the reference TRBV5-1 and TRBJ2-6 proteins outside the CDR3, reads KAGVTQTPRYLIKTRGQQVTLSCSPISGHRSVSWYQQTPGQGLQFLFEYFSETQRNKGNFPGRFSGRQFSNSRSEMNVSTLELGDSALYLCASSTAPSGANVLTFGAGSRLTVL.